What follows describes a single TCR beta chain. Its antigen is currently unknown. Sequencing used immunoSEQ multiplex PCR; TCRdb keeps in-frame clones, though not all of them. The sample records approximately 100,000 clones, around 90% being singletons. V lost 3 bases and J 1 base, leaving 5 bases between the germline ends. The germline V gene has CDR1 LNHDA and CDR2 SQIVND (reference sequence). This CDR3 is 13 amino acids long. This record belongs to a study of identifying expanded T cells in peripheral blood. Findings and limits, study-wide: Clone count variance between two-week samples rose with total template count.

This TCR came from a person aged 18 to 75 in good health. The gene calls are TRBV19 and TRBJ2-3; D perhaps matches TRBD2 (5 bases). The sequenced sample was blood. In DNA form, the CDR3 reads TGTGCCAGTAGTATGGAGGGCACAGATACGCAGTATTTT. As protein: CASSMEGTDTQYF. Based on the CDR3 plus reference TRBV19 and TRBJ2-3, the full variable domain is DGGITQSPKYLFRKEGQNVTLSCEQNLNHDAMYWYRQDPGQGLRLIYYSQIVNDFQKGDIAEGYSVSREKKESFPLTVTSAQKNPTAFYLCASSMEGTDTQYFGPGTRLTVL.